One and the same sample provided the 18 T cell receptor beta chains below, sequenced in a study of blood T cell repertoires in COVID-19. Assay: immunoSEQ multiplex PCR; the TCRdb copy retains only in-frame clones and omits some. The sample includes 300,000 to 450,000 clones, more than 80% of them seen just once. The sample taken for sequencing was PBMCs or T cells enriched from blood (not recorded which). All receptors come from a man aged 18 to 30 who had recovered from COVID-19.

The chain links TRBV27 to TRBJ2-1; the match to TRBD2 covers 14 bases. The CDR3 runs to 17 residues. V was pared by 6 bases and J by 3 bases, with 7 bases of the junction left unmatched. Germline loops: CDR1 MNHEY, CDR2 SMNVEV (reference sequence). CDR3 nucleotides: TGTGCCAGCAGCCAAGGAGGGACTAGCGGGAGCTACAATGAGCAGTTCTTC. This sequence encodes CASSQGGTSGSYNEQFF.

The chain employs TRBV18 and TRBJ2-1; D is uncertain. CDR3 size: 12 residues. From germline, CDR1 is KGHSH and CDR2 LQKENI. Deletions cut 6 bases from V and 6 bases from J, with 9 bases between. DNA of the CDR3: TGTGCCAGCTCGCCCACGAGCAATGAGCAGTTCTTC. This sequence encodes CASSPTSNEQFF.

This chain connects TRBV18 to TRBJ2-4, with TRBD2 identical over 7 bases. The germline V gene encodes CDR1 KGHSH and CDR2 LQKENI. CDR3 length: 19 residues. The trim removed 1 base at V and 0 bases at J, leaving 12 bases unmatched. CDR3 sequence reads: CASSPLASGPTLAKNIQYF. The DNA for the CDR3 is TGTGCCAGCTCACCACTCGCTAGCGGTCCGACGTTAGCCAAAAACATTCAGTACTTC.

A single count supports this clone. The V and J genes are TRBV18 and TRBJ2-7, with 9 bases matching TRBD2. Per the germline V gene, CDR1 is KGHSH and CDR2 is LQKENI. This CDR3 has 16 residues. The V and J ends lost 4 bases and 7 bases, in that order; junction bases with no gene match: 14. CDR3 nucleotide sequence: TGTGCCAGCTCACAGACATTAGCGGGGGAGTCGGGGGAGCAGTACTTC. It encodes CASSQTLAGESGEQYF.

About this clone: Other DNA sequences in this sample translate to the same CDR3. The chain is built from TRBV5-1 and TRBJ1-5; tentatively, D is TRBD1 (5 bases). This CDR3 is built from 14 residues. Per germline, CDR1 SGHRS and CDR2 YFSETQ. Trimming cost V 5 bases and J 5 bases, with 14 bases left between them. CDR3 bases: TGCGCCAGCAGTCCCGGGACGGGGGATCAGCCCCAGCATTTT. Its translation is CASSPGTGDQPQHF.

The CDR3, as DNA: TGTGCCATCAGTGAGTCTATGGGCGACACTGAAGCTTTCTTT. This encodes CAISESMGDTEAFF. The chain recombines TRBV10-3 with TRBJ1-1; D unresolved. V shed 0 bases and J shed 3 bases, with 8 bases lying between them. Germline CDR1 and CDR2: ENHRY and SYGVKD. CDR3 size: 14 residues.

CDR3: CASSLSGVQPQHF. In nucleotides, the CDR3 is TGTGCCAGCAGTCTGTCAGGGGTTCAGCCCCAGCATTTT. The chain links TRBV12-3 or TRBV12-4 to TRBJ1-5, with D perhaps TRBD1 (6 bases). The CDR3 extends over 13 amino acids. V lost 5 bases and J 6 bases, leaving 11 bases between the germline ends.

A remark on this clone: The junction and the germline gene differ at one end; a read error may be behind it. The rearrangement links TRBV29-1 to TRBJ1-1; 8 bases fit TRBD1. The CDR3 consists of 13 residues. Per germline, CDR1 SQVTM and CDR2 ANQGSEA. The CDR3, as DNA: TGCAGCGTAGAAGGACAGGGCCTCGCCCCAGCTTTCTTT. Translating gives CSVEGQGLAPAFF.

The chain employs TRBV24-1 and TRBJ2-5; TRBD1 matches 7 bases. The CDR3 length is 16 residues. J was trimmed by 3 bases and V by 1 base; bases with no gene match: 7. In germline, CDR1 is KGHDR, CDR2 SFDVKD. This chain's CDR3 is CATSDLFGQGEETQYF. The CDR3 DNA reads TGTGCCACCAGTGATTTATTTGGGCAGGGGGAAGAGACCCAGTACTTC.

The sample holds a few counts of this clone. The CDR3 protein is CASSQDWRVDSPLHF. Written as DNA, the CDR3 is TGCGCCAGCAGCCAAGATTGGAGGGTGGATTCACCCCTCCACTTT. V is TRBV4-1 and J is TRBJ1-6; D unresolved. Trimming cost V 0 bases and J 8 bases, with 11 bases left between them. Germline loops: CDR1 MGHRA, CDR2 YSYEKL. The CDR3 has 15 amino acids.

This clone was counted a single time. The chain combines TRBV6-2 or TRBV6-3 with TRBJ2-7; D uncertain. Germline V gene sequence: CDR1 MNHEY, CDR2 SVGEGT. The V end lost 2 bases, the J end lost 0 bases, and 11 bases lay between the germline ends. The CDR3 is 15 amino acids. The CDR3 protein is CASSYLGSASYEQYF. The CDR3 nucleotides are TGTGCCAGCAGTTACCTGGGCTCAGCCTCCTACGAGCAGTACTTC.

V gene TRBV15 combines with J gene TRBJ1-6; no firm D call. The CDR3 totals 16 residues. The V gene's germline CDR1 is LNHNV and CDR2 YYDKDF (reference sequence). Trimming left V 8 bases short and J 1 base short, with 15 bases between. CDR3 coding DNA: TGTGCCACCGCGGATTTTAGGTTTTCCTATAATTCACCCCTCCACTTT. Protein: CATADFRFSYNSPLHF.

About this clone: An end of the junction does not agree with germline; a read error may underlie this. The chain uses TRBV18 and TRBJ2-1; D not resolved. This CDR3 contains 14 residues. Germline CDR1 reads KGHSH; CDR2 reads LQKENI. CDR3 in DNA: TGTGCCAGCTCACCACTTTCCTCCGACAATGAGCAGTTCTTC. Its protein product is CASSPLSSDNEQFF.

The gene calls are TRBV5-1 and TRBJ2-7, with D possibly being TRBD2 (5 bases). V dropped 3 bases and J dropped 5 bases, with 21 bases sitting between them. The CDR3 has 16 residues. Germline V gene lookup returns CDR1 SGHRS and CDR2 YFSETQ. The CDR3 is CASSSGFSRDADEQYF. DNA for the CDR3: TGCGCCAGCAGCTCGGGCTTTTCCCGGGATGCGGACGAGCAGTACTTC.

This chain connects TRBV10-1 to TRBJ1-2, with D unclear. Looked up from germline, CDR1 is WNHNN and CDR2 is SYGVQD (reference sequence). Deletions cut 5 bases from V and 2 bases from J, with 9 bases between. CDR3 length: 13 residues. CDR3 in amino acids: CASSLERNYGYTF. In DNA, the CDR3 is TGCGCCAGCAGTTTAGAACGGAACTATGGCTACACCTTC.

This clone showed up just a few times. The gene calls are TRBV9 and TRBJ1-3, with unresolved D. CDR3 length: 15 residues. The V gene's germline CDR1 is SGDLS and CDR2 YYNGEE. Trimming took 3 bases from V and 6 from J, leaving 16 bases between them. CDR3 residues: CASSAAGSGLNTIYF. The CDR3 DNA sequence: TGTGCCAGCAGCGCGGCCGGGTCTGGCCTAAACACCATATATTTT.

The CDR3 reads CASSLNSPEAFF. The DNA for the CDR3 is TGTGCCAGCAGCTTAAACAGCCCTGAAGCTTTCTTT. The chain has TRBV7-9 and TRBJ1-1; unclear D gene. Trimming removed 2 bases from V and 6 bases from J, with 7 bases in between. The CDR3 totals 12 residues. Germline V lookup: CDR1 SEHNR, CDR2 FQNEAQ (reference sequence).

The V and J genes are TRBV7-3 and TRBJ2-3; 8 bases agree with TRBD1. With V trimmed by 5 bases and J by 3 bases, 7 bases remained unmatched. Germline lookup yields CDR1 SGHTA and CDR2 FQGTGA. The length of the CDR3 is 15 residues. CDR3 nucleotide sequence: TGTGCCAGCAGCAAAACAGGACAGGGTACAGATACGCAGTATTTT. This translates into CASSKTGQGTDTQYF. Complete variable domain (other parts from reference TRBV7-3 and TRBJ2-3): GAGVSQTPSNKVTEKGKYVELRCDPISGHTALYWYRQSLGQGPEFLIYFQGTGAADDSGLPNDRFFAVRPEGSVSTLKIQRTERGDSAVYLCASSKTGQGTDTQYFGPGTRLTVL.